What follows is one TCR beta chain and its context. No antigen is known for it. The source of the sample is a study of PD-1 blockade in mismatch repair-deficient tumors. For the study at large: Patients had around 12 mismatch repair-deficient cancer types, all previously treated and progressing.

Mismatch repair deficiency was confirmed in all patients, by PCR or immunohistochemistry. TCRs were sequenced from a few patients responding to pembrolizumab. Libraries were prepared by immunoSEQ multiplex PCR; TCRdb keeps only in-frame clonotypes and omits some of them. The table includes about 130,000 clones, roughly 86% detected once. This CDR3 is built from 12 residues. Per germline, CDR1 GTSNPN and CDR2 SVGIG (reference sequence). The V end was cut by 4 bases, the J end by 5 bases, with 12 bases between. Study findings and constraints: Tumor-resident clones, often absent from pretreatment blood, expanded after pembrolizumab and then contracted.

Sequencing was performed on peripheral blood, taken almost 74 weeks after starting pembrolizumab. The chain links TRBV30 to TRBJ2-7, with D possibly being TRBD1 (6 bases). This receptor was taken from an adult with mismatch repair-deficient cancer. The CDR3 loop is CAWTTGYDEQYF. The CDR3 region has the DNA TGTGCCTGGACGACAGGTTATGACGAGCAGTACTTC.